This TCR beta chain was obtained from a study of blood T cell repertoires in COVID-19. Cohorts were assigned according to the clinical history that participants reported. The CDR3 consists of 15 residues. V was pared by 6 bases and J by 9 bases, with 21 bases between. Germline V gene data show CDR1 as MNHEY and CDR2 as SVGAGI. Assay: immunoSEQ multiplex PCR; the TCRdb copy retains only in-frame clones and omits some. The table shows about 210,000 clones, with about 83% occurring only once. The sequence came from a woman aged 25 to 39 who had been exposed to COVID-19. Sequenced sample: PBMCs or T cells enriched from blood (not recorded which). V and J are TRBV6-5 and TRBJ1-5; D call uncertain. The CDR3 protein is CASSRRTDPFWPQHF. The CDR3 nucleotides read TGTGCCAGCAGCCGGAGGACGGACCCTTTCTGGCCCCAGCATTTT.